Listed below are T cell receptor beta chains from one sample, sequenced in a study of identical twins. In TCRdb, the 5' RACE reads were re-called with MiXCR into one record per CDR3 protein. The sample has 650,000 to 750,000 distinct CDR3 sequences; around 21% are singletons. These data are also associated with another study on T cells expressing NK-cell markers.

The sequencing sample was made of PBMCs. These receptors were taken from a woman younger than 35 in good health. The CDR3 runs from the conserved cysteine through the conserved F or W. D genes are given only for firm matches. Clone size appears in some rows only: once, few, many, or a class for an expanded clone.

d_call | j_call | clone_size | v_call | cdr3_aa
NA | TRBJ2-7 | few | TRBV20-1 | CSARGTYEGYEQYF
NA | TRBJ1-1 | NA | TRBV12-3/TRBV12-4 | CASSPGAPEAFF
TRBD1 | TRBJ1-2 | many | TRBV10-3 | CAISKGAPGDGYTF
NA | TRBJ2-7 | few | TRBV30 | CAWSVRTGYEQYF
TRBD1 | TRBJ2-1 | NA | TRBV15 | CATSSGTGVYNEQFF
TRBD2 | TRBJ2-3 | NA | TRBV4-3 | CASSREGGRGVDTQYF
TRBD2 | TRBJ2-1 | few | TRBV29-1 | CSGTSGRSTEQFF
NA | TRBJ1-1 | NA | TRBV20-1 | CSASIWVNTEAFF
NA | TRBJ2-7 | few | TRBV18 | CASSPPGRNYEQYF
NA | TRBJ1-1 | NA | TRBV3-1 | CASSPVVGGTEAFF
TRBD2 | TRBJ2-3 | few | TRBV7-9 | CASSSQAGGDTDTQYF
TRBD2 | TRBJ2-1 | many | TRBV6-2/TRBV6-3 | CASSYSRGSGRNEQFF
NA | TRBJ2-1 | NA | TRBV5-1 | CASSFRDRPFGEQFF
TRBD2 | TRBJ2-1 | NA | TRBV3-1 | CASSQRGSGEQFF
TRBD2 | TRBJ2-7 | many | TRBV6-2/TRBV6-3 | CASSAGVYEQYF
NA | TRBJ2-3 | NA | TRBV6-1 | CASSGRGMGTDTQYF
TRBD1 | TRBJ2-7 | few | TRBV12-5 | CASGGGTGWNEQYF
NA | TRBJ1-2 | NA | TRBV15 | CATSRESTRTGYTF
NA | TRBJ1-2 | NA | TRBV20-1 | CSAGTQGGGYTF
NA | TRBJ2-7 | NA | TRBV6-5 | CASQGSMYEQYF
NA | TRBJ1-2 | NA | TRBV5-1 | CASSPTGLYGYTF
NA | TRBJ1-2 | NA | TRBV4-3 | CASSPLADVGYTF